The 26 T cell receptor beta chains listed next were all sequenced from one sample in a study of blood T cell repertoires in COVID-19. Assay used: immunoSEQ multiplex PCR; TCRdb lists only in-frame clones, some missing. The sample holds 130,000 to 150,000 clones, over 75% seen once. The sequenced sample consisted of PBMCs or T cells enriched from blood (not recorded which). Receptors originate from a woman aged 25-40 years with acute COVID-19.

The chain carries TRBV6-6 and TRBJ2-3; the D gene is possibly TRBD2 (5 bases). Looked up from germline, CDR1 is MNHNY and CDR2 is SVGAGI (reference sequence). V gave up 6 bases and J gave up 2 bases, with 18 bases separating them. The CDR3 extends over 16 amino acids. CDR3 nucleotide sequence: TGTGCCAGCAGCGCCCTTGCGGAGGCACTCACAGATACGCAGTATTTT. It is translated as CASSALAEALTDTQYF.

The chain uses TRBV11-1 and TRBJ1-1, with 8 nucleotides matching TRBD1. V shed 5 bases and J 4 bases; nucleotides not matched to a gene: 9. The CDR3 extends over 15 amino acids. Germline CDR1 SGHAT, CDR2 FQDESV (reference sequence). The CDR3 bases are TGTGCCAGCAGCAAGACAGGGGAGGGCGGCACTGAAGCTTTCTTT. Its translation is CASSKTGEGGTEAFF. Combining the CDR3 with reference TRBV11-1 and TRBJ1-1 gives the whole variable domain EAEVAQSPRYKITEKSQAVAFWCDPISGHATLYWYRQILGQGPELLVQFQDESVVDDSQLPKDRFSAERLKGVDSTLKIQPAELGDSAMYLCASSKTGEGGTEAFFGQGTRLTVV.

This clone was picked up a small number of times. This chain connects TRBV9 to TRBJ2-1; 12 bases fit TRBD2. V lost 0 bases to trimming and J lost 4 bases; unmatched junction nucleotides: 5. CDR3 size: 17 residues. Germline assignment: CDR1 SGDLS and CDR2 YYNGEE. CDR3 amino acids: CASSVDGGTSGYNEQFF. CDR3 sequence (DNA): TGTGCCAGCAGCGTAGATGGGGGGACTAGCGGGTACAATGAGCAGTTCTTC.

The chain is built from TRBV6-5 and TRBJ1-4, with D possibly matching TRBD1 (5 bases). The CDR3 has 14 residues. V shed 3 bases and J shed 8 bases, with 13 bases lying between them. Looked up from germline, CDR1 is MNHEY and CDR2 is SVGAGI. The DNA of the CDR3 is TGTGCCAGCAGTTATTACAGGAACGGCGAAAAACTGTTTTTT. It encodes CASSYYRNGEKLFF.

The V call is TRBV7-3, the J call TRBJ2-5, with D perhaps TRBD1 (6 bases). The CDR3 totals 13 residues. The V gene's germline CDR1 is SGHTA and CDR2 FQGTGA. Trimming shortened V by 4 bases and J by 2 bases, and 8 bases separated the two germline ends. This chain's CDR3 is CASSSGTQETQYF. DNA for the CDR3: TGTGCCAGCAGCTCCGGGACACAAGAGACCCAGTACTTC.

About this clone itself: The junction does not match germline at one end; this may be a read error. This sequence joins TRBV2 and TRBJ2-7, with 7 bases matching TRBD2. The germline V gene encodes CDR1 SNHLY and CDR2 FYNNEI. This CDR3 contains 14 residues. CDR3 DNA: TGTGCCAGCAGTGAGCGGGGGTCCTCCTCCGAGCAGTACTTC. Translated, it gives CASSERGSSSEQYF.

This rearrangement joins TRBV5-1 to TRBJ2-3; weak D call: TRBD2 (6 bases). Germline CDR1 and CDR2: SGHRS and YFSETQ. V shed 3 bases and J shed 6 bases, with 11 bases lying between them. The CDR3 length is 13 residues. CDR3 DNA: TGCGCCAGCAGCTGGAGGGCGGGGGATACGCAGTATTTT. Translation: CASSWRAGDTQYF.

J is TRBJ1-5 and V is TRBV6-5, with D possibly matching TRBD1 (5 bases). This CDR3 has 13 amino acids. Germline V gene sequence: CDR1 MNHEY, CDR2 SVGAGI. V shed 6 bases and J shed 5 bases, with 11 bases lying between them. The CDR3: CASRDTLDQPQHF. The CDR3 nucleotides are TGTGCCAGCAGGGACACATTAGATCAGCCCCAGCATTTT.

This chain joins TRBV6-5 and TRBJ1-5, with D unresolved. Germline CDR1 reads MNHEY; CDR2 reads SVGAGI. Trimming left V 0 bases short and J 4 bases short, with 10 bases between. The CDR3 totals 15 residues. The CDR3 here is CASSYSMAANQPQHF. CDR3 bases: TGTGCCAGCAGTTACTCGATGGCGGCTAATCAGCCCCAGCATTTT.

This clone is a singleton in its sample. The J gene is TRBJ2-1, the V gene TRBV28, with a tentative D call TRBD1 (5 bases). Trimming took off 3 bases at V and 10 bases at J, with 13 bases between the two ends. The CDR3 has 13 residues. Per germline, CDR1 MDHEN and CDR2 SYDVKM. In DNA, the CDR3 is TGTGCCAGCAGTTTCAATGTTAGGGGAGAGCAGTTCTTC. The encoded protein is CASSFNVRGEQFF.

The V call is TRBV4-3, the J call TRBJ1-2; D might be TRBD1 (5 bases). The germline V gene has CDR1 LGHNA and CDR2 YSLEER. The CDR3 spans 15 residues. V was clipped by 0 bases and J by 3 bases, with 11 bases between them. As DNA, the CDR3 is TGCGCCAGCAGCCAAGATGTAGGGGACTACTATGGCTACACCTTC. It yields the protein CASSQDVGDYYGYTF.

The chain's CDR3 is CASSLEQGRTTGELFF. Written as DNA, the CDR3 is TGTGCCAGCAGCTTAGAACAGGGGAGGACCACCGGGGAGCTGTTTTTT. The genes are TRBV11-3 and TRBJ2-2; perhaps TRBD1 as D (7 bases). V lost 0 bases to trimming and J lost 4 bases, with 12 bases between them. Per germline, CDR1 SGHNT and CDR2 YENEEA. This CDR3 is built from 16 residues.

The chain has TRBV19 and TRBJ1-5; D is uncertain. With 1 base removed from V and 5 bases from J, the gap between germline ends came to 9 bases. The germline gives CDR1 LNHDA, CDR2 SQIVND (reference sequence). There are 14 residues in the CDR3. CDR3 coding DNA: TGTGCCAGTAGTATAGCGAGGAGGGATCAGCCCCAGCATTTT. This codes for CASSIARRDQPQHF.

This clone was counted a single time. The chain has TRBV30 and TRBJ1-6; D perhaps matches TRBD1 (5 bases). Germline CDR1 and CDR2: GTSNPN and SVGIG (reference sequence). Trimming pared 1 base from V and 9 bases from J, leaving 13 bases between. The CDR3 is 14 residues long. The CDR3 DNA is TGTGCCTGGAGTGAAGGGGCTGAGGCTTCACCCCTCCACTTT. Protein sequence: CAWSEGAEASPLHF.

The rearrangement joins TRBV11-2 to TRBJ1-4; D not certain. The V end lost 6 bases, the J end lost 1 base, and 9 bases lay between the germline ends. Germline V gene data show CDR1 as SGHAT and CDR2 as FQNNGV. CDR3 length: 14 residues. CDR3 sequence: CASRAGLTNEKLFF. The CDR3 DNA is TGTGCCAGCAGGGCAGGATTAACTAATGAAAAACTGTTTTTT.

V is TRBV19 and J is TRBJ2-3; perhaps TRBD1 as D (6 bases). Per germline, CDR1 LNHDA and CDR2 SQIVND (reference sequence). The CDR3 contains 13 residues. The V end was cut by 5 bases, the J end by 2 bases, with 8 bases between. Here the CDR3 DNA reads TGTGCCAGTAGTGACAGGAACACAGATACGCAGTATTTT. It is translated as CASSDRNTDTQYF.

The V call is TRBV28, the J call TRBJ1-1, with TRBD1 as a possible D gene (6 bases). Germline CDR1 is MDHEN and CDR2 is SYDVKM. V was trimmed by 9 bases and J by 1 base, leaving 12 bases between them. The CDR3 extends over 13 amino acids. The CDR3 coding sequence is TGTGCCAGTTACGGGGGGGCGAACACTGAAGCTTTCTTT. The encoded protein is CASYGGANTEAFF.

This rearrangement joins TRBV20-1 to TRBJ2-7, with 7 bases identical to TRBD2. CDR3 length equals 14 residues. Germline V lookup: CDR1 DFQATT, CDR2 SNEGSKA (reference sequence). The J segment lost 0 bases and the V segment lost 3 bases, leaving 5 bases of the junction unmatched. CDR3 coding DNA: TGCAGTGCTAGTAGAACGGGAGGCTCCTACGAGCAGTACTTC. It yields the protein CSASRTGGSYEQYF.

This clone showed up just once. V gene TRBV30 combines with J gene TRBJ2-4; D is undetermined. CDR1 is GTSNPN, CDR2 SVGIG, per germline (reference sequence). V was clipped by 0 bases and J by 7 bases, with 4 bases between them. The CDR3 contains 11 residues. CDR3 sequence: CAWSVENIQYF. The CDR3 coding sequence is TGTGCCTGGAGTGTTGAGAACATTCAGTACTTC.

The rearrangement links TRBV7-3 to TRBJ2-1; D uncertain. Germline values: CDR1 SGHTA, CDR2 FQGTGA. The CDR3 loop spans 13 amino acids. Trimming cost V 5 bases and J 2 bases, with 7 bases left between them. The CDR3 DNA follows: TGTGCCAGCAGCCCCCCTCCCTACAATGAGCAGTTCTTC. Its translation: CASSPPPYNEQFF.

In this sample, this clone turned up a few times. This sequence joins TRBV10-3 and TRBJ2-1; no firm D call. Looked up from germline, CDR1 is ENHRY and CDR2 is SYGVKD. This CDR3 region has 11 residues. V was clipped by 8 bases and J by 5 bases, with 7 bases between them. This CDR3 is CAIASDNEQFF. CDR3 in DNA: TGTGCCATCGCCTCGGACAATGAGCAGTTCTTC.

The DNA of the CDR3 is TGTGCCAGCAGAAAAACAGATTCCAGCAATCAGCCCCAGCATTTT. It specifies CASRKTDSSNQPQHF. The rearrangement links TRBV27 to TRBJ1-5; D is undetermined. From germline, CDR1 is MNHEY and CDR2 SMNVEV (reference sequence). Trimming stripped 6 bases from V and 1 base from J, with 13 bases between. This CDR3 region has 15 residues.

V is TRBV19 and J is TRBJ1-2; 9 bases are a match to TRBD1. Per germline, CDR1 LNHDA and CDR2 SQIVND (reference sequence). Unmatched junction bases numbered 6, after V lost 0 bases and J lost 4 bases. The CDR3 is made up of 16 amino acids. CDR3 residues: CASSIDRETGGYGYTF. In DNA, the CDR3 is TGTGCCAGTAGTATAGACCGAGAGACAGGGGGCTATGGCTACACCTTC. Based on the CDR3 plus reference TRBV19 and TRBJ1-2, the full variable domain is DGGITQSPKYLFRKEGQNVTLSCEQNLNHDAMYWYRQDPGQGLRLIYYSQIVNDFQKGDIAEGYSVSREKKESFPLTVTSAQKNPTAFYLCASSIDRETGGYGYTFGSGTRLTVV.

This chain uses TRBV10-1 with TRBJ2-7; no clear D gene. V lost 11 bases and J lost 4, with 15 bases in between. Germline values: CDR1 WNHNN, CDR2 SYGVQD (reference sequence). The CDR3 consists of 12 residues. CDR3 nucleotides: TGCGCCCCACATAGACAAGATTACGAGCAGTACTTC. Translated: CAPHRQDYEQYF.

Only a few counts were recorded for this clone. This chain joins TRBV28 and TRBJ1-6; 8 bases agree with TRBD1. From germline, CDR1 is MDHEN and CDR2 SYDVKM. J gave up 1 base and V 7 bases, and 15 bases lay outside the gene matches. This CDR3 is 19 amino acids long. The CDR3, as DNA: TGTGCCAGCAACCCAGCGCTGGACAGGGCTGGGTCCTATAATTCACCCCTCCACTTT. This encodes CASNPALDRAGSYNSPLHF.

The CDR3 is CASSLGTGLSNQPQHF. The CDR3 DNA is TGTGCCAGCAGCCTAGGGACAGGGCTTAGCAATCAGCCCCAGCATTTT. This chain uses TRBV7-2 with TRBJ1-5; 9 nucleotides line up with TRBD1. Germline CDR1 and CDR2: SGHTA and FQGNSA. This CDR3 has 16 amino acids. Trimming cost V 5 bases and J 0 bases; bases outside gene matches: 5.